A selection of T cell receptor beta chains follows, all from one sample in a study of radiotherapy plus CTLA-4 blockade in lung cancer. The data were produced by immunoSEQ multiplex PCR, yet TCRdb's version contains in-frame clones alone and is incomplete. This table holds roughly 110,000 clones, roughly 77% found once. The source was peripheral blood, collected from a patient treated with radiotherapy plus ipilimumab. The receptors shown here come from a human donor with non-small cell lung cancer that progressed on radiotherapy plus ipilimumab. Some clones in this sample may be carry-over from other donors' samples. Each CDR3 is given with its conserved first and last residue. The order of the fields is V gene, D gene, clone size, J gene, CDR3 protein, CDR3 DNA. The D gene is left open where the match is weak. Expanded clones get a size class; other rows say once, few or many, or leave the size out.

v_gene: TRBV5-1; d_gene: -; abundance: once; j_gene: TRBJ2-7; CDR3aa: CASSLGDSKTAEQYF; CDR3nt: TGCGCCAGCAGCTTGGGCGACAGCAAAACCGCTGAGCAGTACTTC
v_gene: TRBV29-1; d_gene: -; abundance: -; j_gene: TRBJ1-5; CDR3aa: CSVVWGTQGNSNQPQHF; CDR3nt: TGCAGCGTTGTCTGGGGGACGCAGGGCAATAGCAATCAGCCCCAGCATTTT
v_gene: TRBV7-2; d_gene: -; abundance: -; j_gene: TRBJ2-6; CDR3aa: CASSLISGANVLTF; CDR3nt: TGTGCCAGCAGCCTCATCTCTGGGGCCAACGTCCTGACTTTC
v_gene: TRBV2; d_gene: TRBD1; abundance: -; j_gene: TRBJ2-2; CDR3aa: CASTHLNDRAETGELFF; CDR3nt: TGTGCCAGCACCCACCTCAACGACAGGGCGGAGACCGGGGAGCTGTTTTTT
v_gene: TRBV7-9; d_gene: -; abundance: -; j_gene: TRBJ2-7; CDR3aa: CASSLGGGIAYEQYF; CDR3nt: TGTGCCAGCAGCTTAGGAGGGGGAATAGCCTACGAGCAGTACTTC
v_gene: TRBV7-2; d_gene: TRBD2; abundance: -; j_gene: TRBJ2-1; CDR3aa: CASSRGLAGGLDYNEQFF; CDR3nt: TGTGCCAGCAGCCGGGGACTAGCGGGGGGCCTCGACTACAATGAGCAGTTCTTC
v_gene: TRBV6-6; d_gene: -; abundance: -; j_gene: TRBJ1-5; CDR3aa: CASIGNSNQPQHF; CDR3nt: TGTGCCAGCATCGGCAATAGCAATCAGCCCCAGCATTTT
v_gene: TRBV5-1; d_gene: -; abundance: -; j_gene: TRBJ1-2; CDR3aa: CASSLESAGTDYGYTF; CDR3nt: TGCGCCAGCAGCTTGGAAAGCGCCGGGACGGACTATGGCTACACCTTC
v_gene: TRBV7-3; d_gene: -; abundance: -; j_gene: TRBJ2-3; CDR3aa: CASSSPNVIGTDTQYF; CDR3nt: TGTGCCAGCAGCTCTCCCAATGTTATTGGGACAGATACGCAGTATTTT
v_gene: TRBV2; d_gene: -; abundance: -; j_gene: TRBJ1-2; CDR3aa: CASSEKGTYGYTF; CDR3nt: TGTGCCAGCAGTGAAAAGGGAACCTATGGCTACACCTTC
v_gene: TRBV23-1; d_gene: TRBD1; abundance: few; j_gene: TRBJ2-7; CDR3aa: CASSQGQGRVYEQYF; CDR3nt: TGCGCCAGCAGTCAGGGACAGGGAAGAGTCTACGAGCAGTACTTC
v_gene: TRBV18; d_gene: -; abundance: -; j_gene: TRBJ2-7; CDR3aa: CASSPMDSYEQYF; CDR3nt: TGTGCCAGCTCACCCATGGACTCTTACGAGCAGTACTTC
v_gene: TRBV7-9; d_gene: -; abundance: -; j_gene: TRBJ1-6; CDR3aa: CASRPDSSNSPLHF; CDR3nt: TGTGCCAGCAGACCCGACAGTTCGAATTCACCCCTCCACTTT
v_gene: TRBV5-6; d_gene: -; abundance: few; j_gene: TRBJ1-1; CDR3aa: CASSSTGGEAFF; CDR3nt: TGTGCCAGCAGCTCGACGGGAGGTGAAGCTTTCTTT
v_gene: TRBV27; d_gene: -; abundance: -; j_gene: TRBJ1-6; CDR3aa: CASSFFGQNRPLHF; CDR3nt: TGTGCCAGCAGTTTCTTCGGACAGAACAGACCCCTCCACTTT
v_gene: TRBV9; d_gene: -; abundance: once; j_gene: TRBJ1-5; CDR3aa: CASSADPDQPQHF; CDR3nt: TGTGCCAGCAGCGCAGACCCCGATCAGCCCCAGCATTTT
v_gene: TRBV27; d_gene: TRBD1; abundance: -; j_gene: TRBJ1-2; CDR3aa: CASSLSTGEVGYTF; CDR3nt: TGTGCCAGCAGTTTATCGACAGGGGAGGTTGGCTACACCTTC
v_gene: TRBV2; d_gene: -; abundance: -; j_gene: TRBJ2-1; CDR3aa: CASSVGALQFF; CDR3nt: TGTGCCAGCAGTGTAGGGGCCCTTCAGTTCTTC
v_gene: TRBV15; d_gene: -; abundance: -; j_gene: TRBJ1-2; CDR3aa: CATSEDRSGYTF; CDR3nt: TGTGCCACCAGCGAAGACAGGTCTGGCTACACCTTC
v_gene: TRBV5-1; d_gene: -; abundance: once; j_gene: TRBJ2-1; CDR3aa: CASSSDSSYNEQFF; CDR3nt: TGCGCCAGCAGCTCGGACTCGTCCTACAATGAGCAGTTCTTC
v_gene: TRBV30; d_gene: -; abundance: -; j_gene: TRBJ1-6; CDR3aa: CAFGRSSYNSPLHF; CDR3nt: TGTGCCTTCGGGCGAAGCTCCTATAATTCACCCCTCCACTTT
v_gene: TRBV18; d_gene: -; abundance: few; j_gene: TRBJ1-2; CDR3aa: CASSPPSVGYTF; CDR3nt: TGTGCCAGCTCCCCCCCTAGTGTTGGCTACACCTTC
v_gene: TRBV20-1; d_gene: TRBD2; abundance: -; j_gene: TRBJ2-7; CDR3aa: CSTWEGNEQYF; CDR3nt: TGCAGTACTTGGGAGGGTAACGAGCAGTACTTC
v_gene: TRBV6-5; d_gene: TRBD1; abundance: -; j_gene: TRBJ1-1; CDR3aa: CASRSGQRYTEAFF; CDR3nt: TGTGCCAGCAGGTCGGGACAGAGATACACTGAAGCTTTCTTT
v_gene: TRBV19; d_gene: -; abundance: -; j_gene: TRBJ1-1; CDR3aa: CASSTGLRGRNTEAFF; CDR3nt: TGTGCCAGTAGTACCGGGCTAAGAGGTAGGAACACTGAAGCTTTCTTT
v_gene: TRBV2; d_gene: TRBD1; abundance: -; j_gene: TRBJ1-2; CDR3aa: CASSEGTGSYGYTF; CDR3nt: TGTGCCAGCAGTGAGGGGACAGGGAGTTATGGCTACACCTTC
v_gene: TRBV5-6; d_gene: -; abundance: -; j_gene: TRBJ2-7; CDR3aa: CASSLFGGTEQYF; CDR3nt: TGTGCCAGCAGCTTGTTTGGTGGGACCGAGCAGTACTTC
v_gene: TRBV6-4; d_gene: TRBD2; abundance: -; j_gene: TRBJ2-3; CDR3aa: CASSDGRGALGDTQYF; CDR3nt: TGTGCCAGCAGTGACGGGCGGGGGGCCCTGGGAGATACGCAGTATTTT
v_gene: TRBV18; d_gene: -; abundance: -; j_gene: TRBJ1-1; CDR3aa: CASSPRSWSQGPTMKAFF; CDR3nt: TGTGCCAGCTCACCAAGATCTTGGTCCCAGGGACCTACAATGAAAGCTTTCTTT
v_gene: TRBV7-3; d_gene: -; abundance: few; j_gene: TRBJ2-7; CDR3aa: CASSLNGVEQYF; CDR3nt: TGTGCCAGCAGCTTAAATGGGGTCGAGCAGTACTTC
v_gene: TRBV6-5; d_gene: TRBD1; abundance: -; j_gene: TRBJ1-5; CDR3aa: CASSSYRGNQPQHF; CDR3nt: TGTGCCAGCAGTTCTTACAGGGGAAATCAGCCCCAGCATTTT
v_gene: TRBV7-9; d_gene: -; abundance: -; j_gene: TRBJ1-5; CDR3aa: CATGRSGNQPQHF; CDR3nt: TGTGCCACGGGGAGGTCTGGCAATCAGCCCCAGCATTTT
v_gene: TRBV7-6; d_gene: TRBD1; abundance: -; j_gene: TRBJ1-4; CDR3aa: CASSHATGGLEKLFF; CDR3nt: TGTGCCAGCAGCCATGCGACAGGGGGCCTTGAAAAACTGTTTTTT
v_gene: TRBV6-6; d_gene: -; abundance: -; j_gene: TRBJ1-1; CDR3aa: CASSYGRATEAFF; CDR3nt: TGTGCCAGCAGTTACGGCAGGGCCACTGAAGCTTTCTTT
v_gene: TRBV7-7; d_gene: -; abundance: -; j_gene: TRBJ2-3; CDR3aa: CASSLGKSTDTQYF; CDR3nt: TGTGCTAGCAGCTTGGGGAAGAGCACAGATACGCAGTATTTT
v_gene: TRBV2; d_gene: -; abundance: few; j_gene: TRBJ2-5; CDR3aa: CASQGTKTQYF; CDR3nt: TGTGCCAGCCAGGGCACCAAGACCCAGTACTTC
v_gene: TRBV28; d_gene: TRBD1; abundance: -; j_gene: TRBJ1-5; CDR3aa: CASSFPGTGANQPQHF; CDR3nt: TGTGCCAGCAGTTTCCCCGGGACAGGGGCAAATCAGCCCCAGCATTTT
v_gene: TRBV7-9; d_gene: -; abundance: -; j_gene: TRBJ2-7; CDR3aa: CASSLSMYEQYF; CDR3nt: TGTGCCAGCAGCTTATCAATGTACGAGCAGTACTTC
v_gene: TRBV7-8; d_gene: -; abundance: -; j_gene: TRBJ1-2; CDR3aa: CASSLAGSLSYGYTF; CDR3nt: TGTGCCAGCAGCTTAGCGGGATCTCTGTCCTATGGCTACACCTTC
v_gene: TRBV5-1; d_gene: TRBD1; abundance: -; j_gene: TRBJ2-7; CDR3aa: CASSLGHYRDSSYEQYF; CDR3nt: TGCGCCAGCAGCTTGGGACACTACCGGGACAGCTCCTACGAGCAGTACTTC
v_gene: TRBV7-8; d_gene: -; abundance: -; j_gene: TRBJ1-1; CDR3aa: CASSLEANTEAFF; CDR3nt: TGTGCCAGCAGCTTAGAAGCGAACACTGAAGCTTTCTTT
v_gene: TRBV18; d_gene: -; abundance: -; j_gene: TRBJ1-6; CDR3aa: CASSPLTPTNSPLHF; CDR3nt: TGCGCCAGCTCACCCTTGACACCGACGAATTCACCCCTCCACTTT
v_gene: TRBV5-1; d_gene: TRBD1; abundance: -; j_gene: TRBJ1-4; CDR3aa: CASSLVGTGDEKLFF; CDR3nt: TGCGCCAGCAGCTTGGTTGGGACAGGGGATGAAAAACTGTTTTTT
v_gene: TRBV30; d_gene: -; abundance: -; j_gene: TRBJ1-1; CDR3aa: CAWMGNWGTEAFF; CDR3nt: TGTGCCTGGATGGGGAATTGGGGCACTGAAGCTTTCTTT
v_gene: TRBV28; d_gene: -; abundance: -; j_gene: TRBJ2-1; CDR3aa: CASTLYGGTSYNEQFF; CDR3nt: TGTGCCAGCACCCTATATGGGGGGACATCTTACAATGAGCAGTTCTTC
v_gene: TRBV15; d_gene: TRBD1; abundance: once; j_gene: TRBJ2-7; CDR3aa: CATSSSRQGSLYEQYF; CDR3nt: TGTGCCACCAGCAGTTCACGACAGGGATCTCTCTACGAGCAGTACTTC